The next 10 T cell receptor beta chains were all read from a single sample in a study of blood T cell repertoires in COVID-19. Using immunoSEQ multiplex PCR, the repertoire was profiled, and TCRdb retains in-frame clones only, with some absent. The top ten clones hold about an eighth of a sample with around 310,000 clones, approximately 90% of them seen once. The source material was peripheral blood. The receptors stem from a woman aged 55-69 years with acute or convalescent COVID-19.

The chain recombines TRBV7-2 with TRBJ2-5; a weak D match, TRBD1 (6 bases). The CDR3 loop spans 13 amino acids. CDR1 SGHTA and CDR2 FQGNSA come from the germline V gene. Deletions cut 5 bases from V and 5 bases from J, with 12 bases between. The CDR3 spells CASSLQGLETQYF. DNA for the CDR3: TGTGCCAGCAGCCTACAGGGTCTGGAGACCCAGTACTTC.

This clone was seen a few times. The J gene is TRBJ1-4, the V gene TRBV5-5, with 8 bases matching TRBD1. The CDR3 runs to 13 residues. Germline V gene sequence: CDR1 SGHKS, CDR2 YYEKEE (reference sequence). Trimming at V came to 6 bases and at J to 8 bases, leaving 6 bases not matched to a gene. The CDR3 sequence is CASTFGTGEKLFF. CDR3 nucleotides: TGTGCCAGCACCTTTGGGACAGGAGAAAAACTGTTTTTT.

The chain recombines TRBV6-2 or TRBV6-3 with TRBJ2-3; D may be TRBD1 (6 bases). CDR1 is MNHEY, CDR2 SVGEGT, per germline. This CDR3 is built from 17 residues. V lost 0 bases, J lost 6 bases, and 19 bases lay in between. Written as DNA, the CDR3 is TGTGCCAGCAGTTACTCCTCCTGGACAGATGGATCGGATACGCAGTATTTT. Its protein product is CASSYSSWTDGSDTQYF.

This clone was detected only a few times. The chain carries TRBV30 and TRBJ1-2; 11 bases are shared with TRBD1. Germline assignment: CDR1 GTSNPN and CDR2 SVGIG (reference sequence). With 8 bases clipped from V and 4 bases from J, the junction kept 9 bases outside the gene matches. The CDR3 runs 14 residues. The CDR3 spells CAATGQGVAYGYTF. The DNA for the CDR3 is TGTGCCGCAACGGGACAGGGGGTGGCCTATGGCTACACCTTC.

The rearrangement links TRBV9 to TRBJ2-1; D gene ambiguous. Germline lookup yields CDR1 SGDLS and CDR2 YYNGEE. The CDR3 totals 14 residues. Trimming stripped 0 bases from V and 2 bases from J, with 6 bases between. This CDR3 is CASSVEFTYNEQFF. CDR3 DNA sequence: TGTGCCAGCAGCGTAGAATTTACCTACAATGAGCAGTTCTTC.

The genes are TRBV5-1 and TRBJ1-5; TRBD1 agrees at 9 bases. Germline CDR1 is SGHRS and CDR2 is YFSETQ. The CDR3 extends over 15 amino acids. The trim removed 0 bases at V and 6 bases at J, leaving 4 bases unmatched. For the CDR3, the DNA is TGCGCCAGCAGCTTGGGGACAGGGGAAAGTCAGCCCCAGCATTTT. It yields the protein CASSLGTGESQPQHF.

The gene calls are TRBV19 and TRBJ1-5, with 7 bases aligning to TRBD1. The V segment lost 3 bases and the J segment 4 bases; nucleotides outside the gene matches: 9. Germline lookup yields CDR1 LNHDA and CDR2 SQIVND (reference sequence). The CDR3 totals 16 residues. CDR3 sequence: CASSIRGGWANQPQHF. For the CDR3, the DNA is TGTGCCAGTAGTATTAGAGGGGGCTGGGCTAATCAGCCCCAGCATTTT.

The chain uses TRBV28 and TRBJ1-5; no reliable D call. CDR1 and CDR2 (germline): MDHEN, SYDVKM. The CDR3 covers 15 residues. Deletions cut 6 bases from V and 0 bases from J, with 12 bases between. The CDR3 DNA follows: TGTGCCAGCAGCCCAACATGGAGTAGCAATCAGCCCCAGCATTTT. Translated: CASSPTWSSNQPQHF.

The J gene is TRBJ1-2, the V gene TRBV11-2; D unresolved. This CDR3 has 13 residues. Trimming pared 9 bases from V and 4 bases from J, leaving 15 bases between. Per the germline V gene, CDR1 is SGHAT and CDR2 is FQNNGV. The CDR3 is CASKSPVSYGYTF. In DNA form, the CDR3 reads TGTGCCAGTAAATCCCCAGTCTCCTATGGCTACACCTTC.

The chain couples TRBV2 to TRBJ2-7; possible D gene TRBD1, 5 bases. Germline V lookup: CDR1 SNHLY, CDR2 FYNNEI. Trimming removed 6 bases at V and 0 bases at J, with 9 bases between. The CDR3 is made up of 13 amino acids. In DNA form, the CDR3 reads TGTGCCAGCAGCCTGGACATCTCCTACGAGCAGTACTTC. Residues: CASSLDISYEQYF.